This is a list of T cell receptor beta chains from one sample in a study of blood T cells in healthy people across ages. TCRdb used MiXCR to reprocess the 5' RACE reads, holding one entry per CDR3 protein. The table lists about a million distinct CDR3 sequences, 45% to 50% of them singletons. The sample taken for sequencing was blood. The receptors shown here come from a man aged 25 to 40 in good health. The CDR3 runs from the conserved cysteine through the conserved F or W. Fields, in order: clone size, J gene, D gene, V gene, CDR3 protein, CDR3 DNA. D genes are given only for firm matches. Clone size is given for some rows only: seen once, a few or many times, or a class if the clone is expanded.

clone size: few; J gene: TRBJ2-7; D gene: -; V gene: TRBV6-5; CDR3 protein: CASTRGLEQYF; CDR3 DNA: TGTGCCAGCACAAGAGGTCTCGAGCAGTACTTC
clone size: -; J gene: TRBJ1-5; D gene: -; V gene: TRBV7-2; CDR3 protein: CASSLETSNQPQHF; CDR3 DNA: TGTGCCAGCAGCTTAGAAACTAGCAATCAGCCCCAGCATTTT
clone size: -; J gene: TRBJ2-3; D gene: -; V gene: TRBV5-6; CDR3 protein: CASSLGVNQASIDTQYF; CDR3 DNA: TGTGCCAGCAGCTTGGGAGTAAACCAAGCTAGCATAGATACGCAGTATTTT
clone size: few; J gene: TRBJ2-2; D gene: -; V gene: TRBV10-3; CDR3 protein: CAISGNTGELFF; CDR3 DNA: TGTGCCATCAGTGGAAACACCGGGGAGCTGTTTTTT
clone size: few; J gene: TRBJ2-1; D gene: TRBD2; V gene: TRBV4-2; CDR3 protein: CASSRAATSGLPNEQFF; CDR3 DNA: TGTGCCAGCAGCCGCGCCGCGACTAGCGGGCTGCCGAATGAGCAGTTCTTC
clone size: few; J gene: TRBJ2-1; D gene: -; V gene: TRBV20-1; CDR3 protein: CSARQGIHDEQFF; CDR3 DNA: TGCAGTGCTAGGCAGGGGATACACGATGAGCAGTTCTTC
clone size: -; J gene: TRBJ2-7; D gene: -; V gene: TRBV29-1; CDR3 protein: CSVATPRRGGHEQYF; CDR3 DNA: TGCAGCGTCGCAACCCCCCGACGGGGCGGGCACGAGCAGTACTTC
clone size: -; J gene: TRBJ2-1; D gene: -; V gene: TRBV12-3/TRBV12-4; CDR3 protein: CASRSPRETQFF; CDR3 DNA: TGTGCCAGCAGAAGTCCGAGGGAGACCCAGTTCTTC
clone size: few; J gene: TRBJ2-1; D gene: TRBD2; V gene: TRBV5-1; CDR3 protein: CASSLEGLYSYNEQFF; CDR3 DNA: TGCGCCAGCAGCTTGGAGGGACTATACTCCTACAATGAGCAGTTCTTC
clone size: few; J gene: TRBJ2-7; D gene: TRBD1; V gene: TRBV4-3; CDR3 protein: CASSQDITGAYEQYF; CDR3 DNA: TGCGCCAGCAGCCAAGATATAACAGGGGCCTACGAGCAGTACTTC
clone size: once; J gene: TRBJ2-3; D gene: TRBD2; V gene: TRBV7-2; CDR3 protein: CASSLDRLAGGHTDTQYF; CDR3 DNA: TGTGCCAGCAGCTTAGATCGTTTAGCGGGGGGCCACACAGATACGCAGTATTTT
clone size: -; J gene: TRBJ2-5; D gene: -; V gene: TRBV5-1; CDR3 protein: CASSQDPGPKRRQETQYF; CDR3 DNA: TGCGCCAGCAGCCAAGACCCAGGTCCTAAGCGGAGACAAGAGACCCAGTACTTC
clone size: -; J gene: TRBJ1-2; D gene: -; V gene: TRBV7-9; CDR3 protein: CASSSTTRNYGYTF; CDR3 DNA: TGTGCCAGCAGCTCAACGACAAGGAACTATGGCTACACCTTC
clone size: -; J gene: TRBJ2-2; D gene: -; V gene: TRBV7-2; CDR3 protein: CASKGGSNTGELFF; CDR3 DNA: TGTGCCAGCAAGGGGGGATCGAACACCGGGGAGCTGTTTTTT
clone size: -; J gene: TRBJ2-1; D gene: -; V gene: TRBV2; CDR3 protein: CASSEARRGGFF; CDR3 DNA: TGTGCCAGCAGTGAAGCGCGGCGAGGGGGGTTCTTC
clone size: -; J gene: TRBJ1-2; D gene: -; V gene: TRBV20-1; CDR3 protein: CSARLNYGYTF; CDR3 DNA: TGCAGTGCTAGACTAAACTATGGCTACACCTTC
clone size: -; J gene: TRBJ1-3; D gene: -; V gene: TRBV20-1; CDR3 protein: CSAREGPGNTIYF; CDR3 DNA: TGCAGTGCTAGAGAGGGACCTGGAAACACCATATATTTT
clone size: -; J gene: TRBJ2-3; D gene: -; V gene: TRBV7-9; CDR3 protein: CASSYPDSTDTQYF; CDR3 DNA: TGTGCCAGCAGCTACCCGGACAGCACAGATACGCAGTATTTT
clone size: -; J gene: TRBJ1-4; D gene: TRBD1; V gene: TRBV28; CDR3 protein: CASSSTGQGVEKLFF; CDR3 DNA: TGTGCCAGCAGCTCTACGGGACAGGGCGTAGAAAAACTGTTTTTT
clone size: few; J gene: TRBJ2-7; D gene: -; V gene: TRBV2; CDR3 protein: CASSEAAVSVYEQYF; CDR3 DNA: TGTGCCAGCAGTGAAGCAGCGGTCTCGGTATACGAGCAGTACTTC
clone size: few; J gene: TRBJ2-3; D gene: TRBD2; V gene: TRBV5-1; CDR3 protein: CASMPSGGSDTQYF; CDR3 DNA: TGCGCCAGCATGCCTAGCGGGGGTTCAGATACGCAGTATTTT
clone size: -; J gene: TRBJ1-5; D gene: -; V gene: TRBV28; CDR3 protein: CASSLGAVYSNQPQHF; CDR3 DNA: TGTGCCAGCAGTTTAGGGGCGGTCTATAGCAATCAGCCCCAGCATTTT
clone size: -; J gene: TRBJ2-7; D gene: -; V gene: TRBV6-6; CDR3 protein: CASSYPDEFNEQYF; CDR3 DNA: TGTGCCAGCAGTTATCCCGACGAGTTCAACGAGCAGTACTTC
clone size: -; J gene: TRBJ2-3; D gene: -; V gene: TRBV5-1; CDR3 protein: CASKEGRDTQYF; CDR3 DNA: TGCGCCAGCAAGGAGGGGCGAGATACGCAGTATTTT
clone size: -; J gene: TRBJ2-1; D gene: TRBD2; V gene: TRBV7-2; CDR3 protein: CASRTQRGGSDEQFF; CDR3 DNA: TGTGCCAGCAGAACACAGCGGGGGGGCAGCGATGAGCAGTTCTTC
clone size: many; J gene: TRBJ2-5; D gene: -; V gene: TRBV7-2; CDR3 protein: CASSLSPSKETQYF; CDR3 DNA: TGTGCCAGCAGCTTATCCCCCTCAAAAGAGACCCAGTACTTC
clone size: -; J gene: TRBJ2-1; D gene: -; V gene: TRBV29-1; CDR3 protein: CSVEDRTVGPEQFF; CDR3 DNA: TGCAGCGTTGAAGACCGTACCGTGGGCCCTGAGCAGTTCTTC
clone size: few; J gene: TRBJ2-1; D gene: TRBD1; V gene: TRBV12-3/TRBV12-4; CDR3 protein: CASTPGTGFYNEQFF; CDR3 DNA: TGTGCCAGCACTCCCGGGACAGGGTTTTACAATGAGCAGTTCTTC
clone size: -; J gene: TRBJ1-5; D gene: -; V gene: TRBV7-6; CDR3 protein: CASSLSQGGDGGNQPQHF; CDR3 DNA: TGTGCCAGCAGCTTATCCCAGGGAGGGGACGGAGGCAATCAGCCCCAGCATTTT
clone size: -; J gene: TRBJ2-3; D gene: -; V gene: TRBV6-5; CDR3 protein: CASSYGGLGSTDTQYF; CDR3 DNA: TGTGCCAGCAGTTACGGGGGACTCGGTAGCACAGATACGCAGTATTTT
clone size: -; J gene: TRBJ1-3; D gene: -; V gene: TRBV10-3; CDR3 protein: CAIVGDSSGNTIYF; CDR3 DNA: TGTGCCATCGTTGGGGATAGCTCTGGAAACACCATATATTTT
clone size: once; J gene: TRBJ2-3; D gene: TRBD2; V gene: TRBV20-1; CDR3 protein: CSARTSGRSRGDTQYF; CDR3 DNA: TGCAGTGCTAGGACTAGCGGGAGGTCTCGGGGAGATACGCAGTATTTT
clone size: many; J gene: TRBJ2-3; D gene: TRBD1; V gene: TRBV20-1; CDR3 protein: CSATANDRGLPDTQYF; CDR3 DNA: TGCAGTGCTACAGCGAATGACAGGGGCCTCCCAGATACGCAGTATTTT
clone size: -; J gene: TRBJ2-2; D gene: -; V gene: TRBV3-1; CDR3 protein: CASSQTGATGELFF; CDR3 DNA: TGTGCCAGCAGCCAAACGGGGGCCACCGGGGAGCTGTTTTTT
clone size: -; J gene: TRBJ2-2; D gene: TRBD2; V gene: TRBV4-1; CDR3 protein: CASSPNLASGGRTGELFF; CDR3 DNA: TGCGCCAGCAGCCCTAATCTCGCGTCGGGGGGGCGTACCGGGGAGCTGTTTTTT
clone size: -; J gene: TRBJ2-1; D gene: -; V gene: TRBV5-4; CDR3 protein: CASSLMSDYNEQFF; CDR3 DNA: TGTGCCAGCAGCTTGATGTCGGATTACAATGAGCAGTTCTTC
clone size: few; J gene: TRBJ2-3; D gene: TRBD1; V gene: TRBV11-3; CDR3 protein: CASSPGGPASTDTQYF; CDR3 DNA: TGTGCCAGCAGCCCAGGGGGTCCGGCCAGCACAGATACGCAGTATTTT
clone size: -; J gene: TRBJ2-3; D gene: -; V gene: TRBV12-3/TRBV12-4; CDR3 protein: CASSVGQSDTQYF; CDR3 DNA: TGTGCCAGCAGTGTAGGGCAGTCAGATACGCAGTATTTT
clone size: -; J gene: TRBJ1-2; D gene: -; V gene: TRBV12-3/TRBV12-4; CDR3 protein: CAISRAARHTF; CDR3 DNA: TGTGCCATCTCCCGGGCAGCCCGTCACACCTTC
clone size: -; J gene: TRBJ2-1; D gene: TRBD2; V gene: TRBV7-9; CDR3 protein: CASSETSGTYNEQFF; CDR3 DNA: TGTGCCAGCAGTGAGACTAGCGGGACATACAATGAGCAGTTCTTC
clone size: -; J gene: TRBJ1-5; D gene: -; V gene: TRBV6-1; CDR3 protein: CASSENGLNQPQHF; CDR3 DNA: TGTGCCAGCAGTGAAAACGGTTTAAATCAGCCCCAGCATTTT
clone size: -; J gene: TRBJ1-2; D gene: -; V gene: TRBV27; CDR3 protein: CASSQNQGYGYTF; CDR3 DNA: TGTGCCAGCAGCCAAAATCAGGGGTATGGCTACACCTTC
clone size: few; J gene: TRBJ1-2; D gene: -; V gene: TRBV29-1; CDR3 protein: CSVEATDAYGYTF; CDR3 DNA: TGCAGCGTTGAAGCAACGGACGCCTATGGCTACACCTTC
clone size: -; J gene: TRBJ2-2; D gene: -; V gene: TRBV4-2; CDR3 protein: CASSQGLLTGSPIYTGELFF; CDR3 DNA: TGTGCCAGCAGCCAGGGATTACTTACCGGGAGCCCTATCTACACCGGGGAGCTGTTTTTT
clone size: -; J gene: TRBJ2-1; D gene: -; V gene: TRBV12-3/TRBV12-4; CDR3 protein: CASTSAPYNEQFF; CDR3 DNA: TGTGCCAGCACCAGTGCTCCGTACAATGAGCAGTTCTTC
clone size: -; J gene: TRBJ2-1; D gene: TRBD1; V gene: TRBV27; CDR3 protein: CASKTGGIYNEQFF; CDR3 DNA: TGTGCCAGCAAGACAGGGGGCATCTACAATGAGCAGTTCTTC
clone size: -; J gene: TRBJ2-1; D gene: TRBD2; V gene: TRBV4-1; CDR3 protein: CASSPIEAGGLNEQFF; CDR3 DNA: TGCGCCAGCAGCCCTATCGAAGCGGGGGGGCTGAATGAGCAGTTCTTC
clone size: few; J gene: TRBJ2-1; D gene: -; V gene: TRBV7-8; CDR3 protein: CASRPRLAAYNEQFF; CDR3 DNA: TGTGCCAGCAGACCTCGACTGGCGGCCTACAATGAGCAGTTCTTC
clone size: few; J gene: TRBJ1-2; D gene: -; V gene: TRBV6-2/TRBV6-3; CDR3 protein: CASSLEGINYGYTF; CDR3 DNA: TGTGCCAGCAGCCTCGAGGGAATTAACTATGGCTACACCTTC
clone size: -; J gene: TRBJ2-1; D gene: TRBD1; V gene: TRBV4-1; CDR3 protein: CASSQESRTGGRNEQFF; CDR3 DNA: TGCGCCAGCAGCCAAGAAAGTAGGACAGGGGGCAGGAATGAGCAGTTCTTC
clone size: -; J gene: TRBJ2-1; D gene: -; V gene: TRBV5-1; CDR3 protein: CASSLMGRNEQFF; CDR3 DNA: TGCGCCAGCAGCTTGATGGGGCGGAATGAGCAGTTCTTC
clone size: -; J gene: TRBJ1-2; D gene: TRBD1; V gene: TRBV29-1; CDR3 protein: CSVPDRAENYGYTF; CDR3 DNA: TGCAGCGTTCCCGACAGGGCCGAGAACTATGGCTACACCTTC
clone size: -; J gene: TRBJ1-2; D gene: -; V gene: TRBV3-1; CDR3 protein: CASSLQRSNDGYTF; CDR3 DNA: TGTGCCAGCAGCCTCCAGCGGTCCAACGATGGCTACACCTTC
clone size: once; J gene: TRBJ2-3; D gene: -; V gene: TRBV20-1; CDR3 protein: CSEIAGGASTDTQYF; CDR3 DNA: TGCAGTGAAATCGCCGGGGGTGCTAGCACAGATACGCAGTATTTT
clone size: many; J gene: TRBJ2-3; D gene: -; V gene: TRBV18; CDR3 protein: CASSPFSAGSTDTQYF; CDR3 DNA: TGTGCCAGCTCACCCTTCTCGGCGGGGAGCACAGATACGCAGTATTTT
clone size: -; J gene: TRBJ2-7; D gene: -; V gene: TRBV6-2/TRBV6-3; CDR3 protein: CASSNVPHEQYF; CDR3 DNA: TGTGCCAGCAGTAACGTCCCACACGAGCAGTACTTT
clone size: -; J gene: TRBJ2-4; D gene: TRBD2; V gene: TRBV2; CDR3 protein: CASVGLAGGLAKNIQYF; CDR3 DNA: TGTGCCAGTGTTGGACTAGCGGGGGGGCTTGCCAAAAACATTCAGTACTTC
clone size: few; J gene: TRBJ1-2; D gene: -; V gene: TRBV20-1; CDR3 protein: CSARVREGYTF; CDR3 DNA: TGCAGTGCTAGAGTCAGGGAAGGCTACACCTTC
clone size: -; J gene: TRBJ2-5; D gene: TRBD2; V gene: TRBV2; CDR3 protein: CAGSGGGMIETQYF; CDR3 DNA: TGTGCCGGTAGCGGGGGGGGCATGATAGAGACCCAGTACTTC
clone size: -; J gene: TRBJ1-1; D gene: -; V gene: TRBV29-1; CDR3 protein: CSVEGFLGGNTEAFF; CDR3 DNA: TGCAGCGTTGAAGGGTTCTTAGGGGGGAACACTGAAGCTTTCTTT